This T cell receptor (beta chain) was identified during a study of circulating and synovial CD4+ cells in juvenile arthritis. Looked up from germline, CDR1 is LNHDA and CDR2 is SQIVND (reference sequence). The CDR3 is 15 amino acids. The method was immunoSEQ multiplex PCR; TCRdb's version includes in-frame clones alone and lacks a portion of them. There are about 33,000 clones in the sample; 90% to 95% occur only once, and around 0.17% lies in the top ten. Concerning this clone itself: At one boundary the junction diverges from the germline segment, which might be a read error. This sample also contains other DNA sequences that code for the same CDR3.

The source is a human donor with juvenile idiopathic arthritis. Sequences were obtained from CD4+ T cells from blood. V gene TRBV19 combines with J gene TRBJ1-6; 8 nucleotides line up with TRBD1. The CDR3, as DNA: TGTGCCAGTAGCCTCCAGGGGGCCAAAAATTCCCCCCTCCACTTT. Translation gives CASSLQGAKNSPLHF.